These 10 T cell receptor beta chains were sequenced from one sample in a study of blood T cell repertoires in COVID-19. Sequencing used immunoSEQ multiplex PCR; TCRdb keeps in-frame clones, though not all of them. The sample comprises fewer than 200,000 clones, roughly 70% of which are singletons, and around 3% rests with the top ten. What was sequenced was peripheral blood. All receptors come from an elderly woman with acute or convalescent COVID-19.

The chain is built from TRBV18 and TRBJ1-1, with TRBD1 matching 7 bases. Germline loops: CDR1 KGHSH, CDR2 LQKENI. V was pared by 3 bases and J by 2 bases, with 6 bases of the junction left unmatched. CDR3 length: 15 residues. CDR3 in DNA: TGTGCCAGCTCACCGGCCGGGACAGCAAACACTGAAGCTTTCTTT. This sequence encodes CASSPAGTANTEAFF.

The sample holds many counts of this clone. V and J are TRBV19 and TRBJ1-1; D unresolved. Germline V lookup: CDR1 LNHDA, CDR2 SQIVND (reference sequence). The CDR3 contains 12 residues. Between the trimmed V and J ends, which lost 1 base and 7 bases, there was a span of 7 bases. The CDR3 is CASSIGAVEAFF. CDR3 nucleotide sequence: TGTGCCAGTAGTATAGGGGCAGTTGAAGCTTTCTTT.

This clone was detected a few times. The chain employs TRBV2 and TRBJ2-7; weak D call: TRBD2 (5 bases). Germline V gene sequence: CDR1 SNHLY, CDR2 FYNNEI. This CDR3 spans 14 amino acids. V was shortened by 6 bases and J by 0 bases, with 12 bases between the two germline ends. The CDR3 coding sequence is TGTGCCAGCAGGGGAGCGGAGAGCTCCTACGAGCAGTACTTC. This gives the protein CASRGAESSYEQYF.

This chain uses TRBV27 with TRBJ2-5; TRBD2 matches at 11 bases. CDR3 size: 14 residues. J lost 7 bases, V lost 4 bases, and 5 bases had no gene match. The germline CDR1 and CDR2 sequences are MNHEY and SMNVEV (reference sequence). This chain's CDR3 is CASSSTSGSGTQYF. DNA for the CDR3: TGTGCCAGCAGTTCCACTAGCGGGAGCGGGACCCAGTACTTC.

The V and J genes are TRBV23-1 and TRBJ2-1; the D is unclear. TRBV23-1 is known as an ORF, though its function is uncertain. The CDR3 spans 13 residues. Trimming removed 8 bases from V and 10 bases from J, with 18 bases in between. CDR3 DNA: TGCGCCAGCGGGCTCGTTATACCCTCAGAGCAGTTCTTC. Translation gives CASGLVIPSEQFF.

This clone appeared a few times. The rearrangement joins TRBV6-4 to TRBJ2-2, with no clear D. Per the germline V gene, CDR1 is MRHNA and CDR2 is SNTAGT. Trimming stripped 2 bases from V and 6 bases from J, with 7 bases between. There are 13 residues in the CDR3. As DNA, the CDR3 is TGTGCCAGCAGTGACCAGATCCCCGGGGAGCTGTTTTTT. This gives the protein CASSDQIPGELFF.

This clone occurred once. The chain carries TRBV9 and TRBJ2-5; tentatively, D is TRBD2 (6 bases). Trimming pared 0 bases from V and 5 bases from J, leaving 8 bases between. The V gene's germline CDR1 is SGDLS and CDR2 YYNGEE. This CDR3 has 13 residues. As DNA, the CDR3 is TGTGCCAGCAGCGTAGTCGGAGGGGAGACCCAGTACTTC. This translates into CASSVVGGETQYF.

This clone was recorded only once. The chain is built from TRBV2 and TRBJ1-4, with a possible D match to TRBD1 (5 bases). V dropped 8 bases and J dropped 0 bases, with 10 bases sitting between them. The germline CDR1 and CDR2 sequences are SNHLY and FYNNEI. The CDR3 runs 14 residues. The CDR3 here is CASETDATNEKLFF. DNA for the CDR3: TGTGCCAGCGAGACAGACGCAACTAATGAAAAACTGTTTTTT.

This rearrangement joins TRBV5-6 to TRBJ1-3, with 8 bases matching TRBD1. After removal of 2 bases from V and 0 bases from J, the junction contained 13 bases not matched to a gene. The CDR3 length is 19 residues. Germline values: CDR1 SGHDT, CDR2 YYEEEE. CDR3 residues: CASSFSPGQGPVSGNTIYF. The CDR3 DNA reads as TGTGCCAGCAGCTTTAGCCCCGGACAGGGTCCCGTCTCTGGAAACACCATATATTTT. Looking up the rest from reference TRBV5-6 and TRBJ1-3 gives the full variable domain: DAGVTQSPTHLIKTRGQQVTLRCSPKSGHDTVSWYQQALGQGPQFIFQYYEEEERQRGNFPDRFSGHQFPNYSSELNVNALLLGDSALYLCASSFSPGQGPVSGNTIYFGEGSWLTVV.

The chain recombines TRBV7-8 with TRBJ2-3; D unclear. Germline CDR1 is SGHVS and CDR2 is FQNEAQ. Trimming left V 3 bases short and J 0 bases short, with 7 bases between. The CDR3 contains 14 residues. CDR3 sequence: CASSLESSTDTQYF. For the CDR3, the DNA is TGTGCCAGCAGCTTGGAGTCTAGCACAGATACGCAGTATTTT.